The 9 T cell receptor beta chains in this list originate from one sample, sequenced in a study of blood T cell repertoires in COVID-19. Using immunoSEQ multiplex PCR, the repertoire was profiled, and TCRdb retains in-frame clones only, with some absent. The sample carries under 200,000 clones, approximately 79% recorded once. Sequencing was performed on peripheral blood. The receptors come from an elderly woman with acute or convalescent COVID-19.

The chain uses TRBV6-5 and TRBJ2-1, with a weak D call TRBD2 (5 bases). This CDR3 comprises 13 residues. Germline CDR1 is MNHEY and CDR2 is SVGAGI. Trimming shortened V by 2 bases and J by 9 bases, and 11 bases separated the two germline ends. The CDR3 reads CASSYREGREQFF. DNA of the CDR3: TGTGCCAGCAGTTACCGTGAGGGCCGTGAGCAGTTCTTC.

The rearrangement links TRBV7-6 to TRBJ2-1; 9 bases agree with TRBD2. V was pared by 8 bases and J by 8 bases, with 10 bases of the junction left unmatched. The CDR3 consists of 14 residues. Germline CDR1 is SGHVS and CDR2 is FNYEAQ. The DNA for the CDR3 is TGTGCCAGCGCACCCGCGCTAGCGGGACATGAGCAGTTCTTC. Its translation is CASAPALAGHEQFF.

The chain is built from TRBV3-1 (or the pseudogene TRBV3-2) and TRBJ1-1; D ambiguous. The CDR3 runs 14 residues. The ends were cut back, 4 bases at V and 3 bases at J, with 12 bases in the middle. Germline V CDR1 and CDR2: LGHDT, YNNKEL (reference sequence). CDR3 coding DNA: TGTGCCAGCAGCCTGACTTCGAGGGACACTGAAGCTTTCTTT. Its translation: CASSLTSRDTEAFF.

The chain combines TRBV3-1 (or the pseudogene TRBV3-2) with TRBJ2-1; 11 nucleotides align to TRBD2. Unmatched junction bases numbered 10, after V lost 2 bases and J lost 7 bases. The CDR3 consists of 17 residues. The germline V gene has CDR1 LGHDT and CDR2 YNNKEL (reference sequence). CDR3 nucleotide sequence: TGTGCCAGCAGCCAATTTAGCGGGAGGGCCGGGAGGAATGAGCAGTTCTTC. Protein sequence: CASSQFSGRAGRNEQFF.

The chain couples TRBV29-1 to TRBJ1-2, with D perhaps TRBD1 (6 bases). The CDR3 runs to 13 residues. Trimming cost V 3 bases and J 2 bases, with 10 bases left between them. Germline V gene data show CDR1 as SQVTM and CDR2 as ANQGSEA. CDR3 DNA sequence: TGCAGCGTTGATCAACAGGGCAACTATGGCTACACCTTC. This sequence encodes CSVDQQGNYGYTF.

This chain connects TRBV10-3 to TRBJ1-6; 7 bases agree with TRBD1. Germline CDR1 ENHRY, CDR2 SYGVKD. J was trimmed by 10 bases and V by 6 bases; bases with no gene match: 12. The CDR3 consists of 15 residues. CDR3 nucleotides: TGTGCCATCAGGGGACAGAGCTACTGGGGATCACCCCTCCACTTT. It is translated as CAIRGQSYWGSPLHF.

This clone turned up a few times. The chain carries TRBV19 and TRBJ1-6; the match to TRBD1 covers 7 bases. V was pared by 8 bases and J by 5 bases, with 6 bases of the junction left unmatched. The germline V gene has CDR1 LNHDA and CDR2 SQIVND (reference sequence). CDR3 length equals 14 residues. The CDR3 nucleotides are TGTGCCAGTCACGAGCAGGGGGATAATTCACCCCTCCACTTT. Its protein product is CASHEQGDNSPLHF.

V and J are TRBV19 and TRBJ2-7; TRBD1 aligns across 7 bases. The CDR3 totals 11 residues. V shed 5 bases, J shed 7 bases, and the junction held 2 bases outside the gene matches. CDR1 is LNHDA and CDR2 is SQIVND in the germline V gene (reference sequence). The CDR3 is CASSDRVEQYF. The CDR3 DNA reads as TGTGCCAGTAGTGACAGGGTTGAGCAGTACTTC.

The chain couples TRBV10-3 to TRBJ2-5; the match to TRBD2 covers 9 bases. This CDR3 contains 17 residues. After removal of 11 bases from V and 5 bases from J, the junction contained 21 bases not matched to a gene. CDR1 and CDR2 from the germline V gene are ENHRY and SYGVKD. The DNA for the CDR3 is TGTGCCTCCACAGCGGGGGGCGATAGTTTGGGAGTTGAGACCCAGTACTTC. This encodes CASTAGGDSLGVETQYF.